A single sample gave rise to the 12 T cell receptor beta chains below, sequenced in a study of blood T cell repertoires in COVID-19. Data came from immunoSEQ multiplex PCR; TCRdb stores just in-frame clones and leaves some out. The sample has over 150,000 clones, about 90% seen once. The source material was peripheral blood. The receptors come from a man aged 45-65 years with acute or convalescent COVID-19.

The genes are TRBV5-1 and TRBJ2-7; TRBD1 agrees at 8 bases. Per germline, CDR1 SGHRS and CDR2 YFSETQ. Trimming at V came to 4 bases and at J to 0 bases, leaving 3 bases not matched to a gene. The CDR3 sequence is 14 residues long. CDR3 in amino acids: CASSAGTGSYEQYV. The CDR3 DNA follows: TGCGCCAGCAGCGCCGGGACAGGCTCCTACGAGCAGTACGTC.

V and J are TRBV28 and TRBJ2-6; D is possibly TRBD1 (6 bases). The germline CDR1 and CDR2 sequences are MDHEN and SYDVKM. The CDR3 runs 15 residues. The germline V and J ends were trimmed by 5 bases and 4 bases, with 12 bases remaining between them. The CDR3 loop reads CASSPQGAGANVLTF. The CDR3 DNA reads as TGTGCCAGCAGTCCACAGGGAGCCGGGGCCAACGTCCTGACTTTC.

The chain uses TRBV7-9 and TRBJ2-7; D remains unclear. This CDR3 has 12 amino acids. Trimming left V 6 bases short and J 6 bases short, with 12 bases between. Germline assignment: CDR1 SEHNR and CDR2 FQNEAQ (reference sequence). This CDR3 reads CASRNTESEQYF. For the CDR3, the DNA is TGTGCCAGCAGAAACACCGAATCCGAGCAGTACTTC.

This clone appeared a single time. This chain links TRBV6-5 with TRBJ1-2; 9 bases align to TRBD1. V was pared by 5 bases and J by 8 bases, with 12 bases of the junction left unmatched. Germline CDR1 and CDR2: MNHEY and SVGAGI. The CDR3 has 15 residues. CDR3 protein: CASSTPGQGKYGYTF. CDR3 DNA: TGTGCCAGCAGTACCCCGGGACAGGGAAAATACGGCTACACCTTC.

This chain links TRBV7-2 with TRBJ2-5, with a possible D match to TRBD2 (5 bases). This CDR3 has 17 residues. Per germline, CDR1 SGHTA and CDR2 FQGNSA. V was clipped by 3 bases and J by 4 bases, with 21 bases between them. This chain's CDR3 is CASSLTLASRVRETQYF. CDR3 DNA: TGTGCCAGCAGCTTGACCCTAGCTAGTCGGGTCAGAGAGACCCAGTACTTC.

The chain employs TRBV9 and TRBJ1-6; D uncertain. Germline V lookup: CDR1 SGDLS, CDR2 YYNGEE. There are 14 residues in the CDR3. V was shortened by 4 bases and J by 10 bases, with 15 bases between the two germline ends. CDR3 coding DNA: TGTGCCAGCAGCTCGTTGAGCTTTGCCTCACCCCTCCACTTT. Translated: CASSSLSFASPLHF. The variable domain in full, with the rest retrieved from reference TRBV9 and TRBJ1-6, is DSGVTQTPKHLITATGQRVTLRCSPRSGDLSVYWYQQSLDQGLQFLIQYYNGEERAKGNILERFSAQQFPDLHSELNLSSLELGDSALYFCASSSLSFASPLHFGNGTRLTVT.

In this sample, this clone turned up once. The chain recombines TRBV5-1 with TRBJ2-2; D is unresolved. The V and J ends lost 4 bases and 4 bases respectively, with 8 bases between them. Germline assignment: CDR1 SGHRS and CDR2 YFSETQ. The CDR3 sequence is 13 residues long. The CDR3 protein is CASSTLSTGELFF. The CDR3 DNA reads TGCGCCAGCAGCACTCTGTCCACCGGGGAGCTGTTTTTT.

CDR3 nucleotides: TGTGCCAGCAGCTTACCGGAGGGGCAAGAGACCCAGTACTTC. Amino acid sequence: CASSLPEGQETQYF. The chain recombines TRBV7-9 with TRBJ2-5; TRBD2 is a possible D gene (6 bases). V was pared by 2 bases and J by 2 bases, with 9 bases between. This CDR3 has 14 amino acids. Germline CDR1 reads SEHNR; CDR2 reads FQNEAQ (reference sequence). Drawing the rest from reference TRBV7-9 and TRBJ2-5, the complete variable domain is DTGVSQNPRHKITKRGQNVTFRCDPISEHNRLYWYRQTLGQGPEFLTYFQNEAQLEKSRLLSDRFSAERPKGSFSTLEIQRTEQGDSAMYLCASSLPEGQETQYFGPGTRLLVL.

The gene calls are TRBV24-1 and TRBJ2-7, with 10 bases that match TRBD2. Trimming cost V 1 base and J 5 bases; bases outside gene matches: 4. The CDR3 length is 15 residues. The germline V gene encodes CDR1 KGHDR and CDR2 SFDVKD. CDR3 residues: CATSDFASGSNEQYF. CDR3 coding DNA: TGTGCCACCAGTGATTTTGCTAGCGGGAGCAACGAGCAGTACTTC.

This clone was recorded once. The CDR3 is CASSQRGTGQTNEKLFF. The CDR3 DNA sequence: TGTGCCAGCAGCCAACGCGGGACAGGGCAAACTAATGAAAAACTGTTTTTT. This rearrangement joins TRBV3-1 (or the pseudogene TRBV3-2) to TRBJ1-4, with TRBD1 identical over 9 bases. The V and J ends lost 2 bases and 1 base, in that order; junction bases with no gene match: 5. Germline-derived CDR1 and CDR2 are LGHDT and YNNKEL (reference sequence). The CDR3 is 17 amino acids.

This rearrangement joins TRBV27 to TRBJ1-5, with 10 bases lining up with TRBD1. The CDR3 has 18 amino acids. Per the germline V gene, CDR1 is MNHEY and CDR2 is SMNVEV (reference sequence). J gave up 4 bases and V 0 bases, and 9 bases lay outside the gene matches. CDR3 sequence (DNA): TGTGCCAGCAGTTTATCGGTGACAGGGGGCATAAGAAATCAGCCCCAGCATTTT. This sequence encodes CASSLSVTGGIRNQPQHF.

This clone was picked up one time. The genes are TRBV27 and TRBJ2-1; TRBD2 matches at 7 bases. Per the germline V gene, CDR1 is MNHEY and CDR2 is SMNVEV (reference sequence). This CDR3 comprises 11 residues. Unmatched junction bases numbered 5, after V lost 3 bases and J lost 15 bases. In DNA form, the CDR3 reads TGTGCCAGCAGTTTTCCGGGAGGCCGGTTCTTC. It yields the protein CASSFPGGRFF.